Listed below are T cell receptor beta chains from one sample, sequenced in a study of T cells in Graves' hyperthyroidism and ophthalmopathy. TCRdb independently ran MiXCR on the multiplex PCR reads; one entry per CDR3 protein. The sample contains about 510,000 distinct CDR3 sequences, 40% to 55% of which appear only once. Sequenced material: peripheral blood or thyroid tissue (not recorded which). Source of these receptors: an adult woman with Graves' disease, either hyperthyroidism or ophthalmopathy (not recorded which). The CDR3 runs from the conserved cysteine through the conserved F or W. The D gene is left open where the match is weak. Some rows have no size entry. The others give once, few or many, or a class for an expanded clone.

J gene: TRBJ2-1
D gene: TRBD2
clone size: few
V gene: TRBV7-9
CDR3 protein: CASSPSRLADNEQFF
CDR3 DNA: TGTGCCAGCAGCCCCTCGAGGCTAGCGGACAATGAGCAGTTCTTC

J gene: TRBJ2-6
D gene: TRBD1
clone size: NA
V gene: TRBV9
CDR3 protein: CASSPTGTVNSGANILTF
CDR3 DNA: TGTGCCAGCAGCCCAACCGGGACAGTTAACTCTGGGGCCAACATCCTGACTTTC

J gene: TRBJ1-6
D gene: NA
clone size: many
V gene: TRBV10-3
CDR3 protein: CAISATGKDSPLHF
CDR3 DNA: TGTGCCATCAGTGCAACAGGGAAGGATTCACCCCTCCACTTT

J gene: TRBJ1-1
D gene: NA
clone size: many
V gene: TRBV10-3
CDR3 protein: CAINDPKDTEAFF
CDR3 DNA: TGTGCCATCAATGACCCAAAGGATACTGAAGCTTTCTTT

J gene: TRBJ2-6
D gene: TRBD1
clone size: NA
V gene: TRBV11-2
CDR3 protein: CASNDVKTGSGANVLTF
CDR3 DNA: TGTGCCAGCAACGACGTGAAGACAGGGTCTGGGGCCAACGTCCTGACTTTC

J gene: TRBJ2-2
D gene: NA
clone size: many
V gene: TRBV14
CDR3 protein: CASSTLATGELFF
CDR3 DNA: TGTGCCAGCAGCACCCTAGCGACCGGGGAGCTGTTTTTT

J gene: TRBJ1-2
D gene: TRBD1
clone size: few
V gene: TRBV10-3
CDR3 protein: CAISATGSGYTF
CDR3 DNA: TGTGCCATCAGCGCGACAGGGAGTGGCTACACCTTC

J gene: TRBJ2-5
D gene: TRBD1
clone size: NA
V gene: TRBV20-1
CDR3 protein: CSASTGGEETQYF
CDR3 DNA: TGCAGTGCTAGTACAGGGGGCGAGGAGACCCAGTACTTC

J gene: TRBJ1-5
D gene: NA
clone size: few
V gene: TRBV12-3/TRBV12-4
CDR3 protein: CASSPGLSNQPQHF
CDR3 DNA: TGTGCCAGCAGTCCGGGACTGAGCAATCAGCCCCAGCATTTT

J gene: TRBJ1-5
D gene: TRBD1
clone size: NA
V gene: TRBV4-1
CDR3 protein: CASSGGGQGNQPQHF
CDR3 DNA: TGCGCCAGCAGCGGAGGAGGACAGGGCAATCAGCCCCAGCATTTT

J gene: TRBJ2-7
D gene: NA
clone size: NA
V gene: TRBV28
CDR3 protein: CASSLPFPGAHEQYF
CDR3 DNA: TGTGCCAGCAGCCTACCGTTTCCTGGGGCCCACGAGCAGTACTTC

J gene: TRBJ2-6
D gene: NA
clone size: once
V gene: TRBV5-6
CDR3 protein: CASSLMLGSGANVLTF
CDR3 DNA: TGTGCCAGCAGTCTGATGTTGGGGTCTGGGGCCAACGTCCTGACTTTC

J gene: TRBJ2-2
D gene: TRBD2
clone size: few
V gene: TRBV9
CDR3 protein: CASSGTSTGELFF
CDR3 DNA: TGTGCTAGCAGCGGGACCAGCACCGGGGAGCTGTTTTTT

J gene: TRBJ1-1
D gene: TRBD1
clone size: many
V gene: TRBV2
CDR3 protein: CASSTGVNTEAFF
CDR3 DNA: TGTGCCAGTTCGACAGGGGTGAACACTGAAGCTTTCTTT

J gene: TRBJ2-1
D gene: NA
clone size: NA
V gene: TRBV20-1
CDR3 protein: CSARDGLAYGEQFF
CDR3 DNA: TGCAGTGCTAGAGATGGGCTAGCGTATGGTGAGCAGTTCTTC